What follows are 28 T cell receptor beta chains derived from one specimen sequenced in a study of control samples from healthy donors and cancer patients. Sequencing used immunoSEQ multiplex PCR; TCRdb keeps in-frame clones, though not all of them. Among 90,000 to 110,000 clones listed, roughly nine tenths were seen once. Specimen: blood. The receptors were sampled from a human donor in good health. The donor label of this sample is uncertain.

The chain has TRBV7-2 and TRBJ1-2; no firm D call. Deletions cut 5 bases from V and 5 bases from J, with 9 bases between. There are 12 residues in the CDR3. The V gene's germline CDR1 is SGHTA and CDR2 FQGNSA. CDR3 loop: CASSAARYGYTF. CDR3 DNA sequence: TGTGCCAGCAGCGCGGCCAGGTATGGCTACACCTTC.

The V and J genes are TRBV19 and TRBJ2-5; 15 bases fit TRBD2. Germline V gene data show CDR1 as LNHDA and CDR2 as SQIVND (reference sequence). The junction had 1 base not matched to a gene; V was cut back by 4 bases and J by 1 base. CDR3 length: 16 amino acids. The CDR3: CASSRTSGGAQETQYF. The CDR3, as DNA: TGTGCCAGTAGTAGGACTAGCGGGGGGGCCCAAGAGACCCAGTACTTC. The full variable domain, rest sourced from reference TRBV19 and TRBJ2-5, is DGGITQSPKYLFRKEGQNVTLSCEQNLNHDAMYWYRQDPGQGLRLIYYSQIVNDFQKGDIAEGYSVSREKKESFPLTVTSAQKNPTAFYLCASSRTSGGAQETQYFGPGTRLLVL.

The genes are TRBV9 and TRBJ2-7; weak D call: TRBD1 (6 bases). This CDR3 is 14 amino acids long. Trimming removed 4 bases from V and 2 bases from J, with 13 bases in between. From germline, CDR1 is SGDLS and CDR2 YYNGEE. The CDR3 region has the DNA TGTGCCAGCAGCAAACGGCCAGGGGCCTACGAGCAGTACTTC. Protein sequence: CASSKRPGAYEQYF.

This clone was seen once. The chain joins TRBV11-1 to TRBJ1-1; tentative D call: TRBD1 (5 bases). Germline V CDR1 and CDR2: SGHAT, FQDESV (reference sequence). V was shortened by 3 bases and J by 0 bases, with 14 bases between the two germline ends. CDR3 length: 16 residues. The CDR3 DNA follows: TGTGCCAGCAGCTTTCGTCAGGGTGTCATGAACACTGAAGCTTTCTTT. Translation gives CASSFRQGVMNTEAFF. Drawing the rest from reference TRBV11-1 and TRBJ1-1, the complete variable domain is EAEVAQSPRYKITEKSQAVAFWCDPISGHATLYWYRQILGQGPELLVQFQDESVVDDSQLPKDRFSAERLKGVDSTLKIQPAELGDSAMYLCASSFRQGVMNTEAFFGQGTRLTVV.

V gene TRBV4-1 combines with J gene TRBJ2-4, with 12 bases matching TRBD1. CDR3 length: 16 residues. CDR1 and CDR2 from the germline V gene are MGHRA and YSYEKL. J lost 5 bases, V lost 2 bases, and 4 bases had no gene match. CDR3 sequence: CASSQQGQGAQNIQYF. CDR3 nucleotides: TGCGCCAGCAGCCAACAGGGACAGGGGGCCCAAAACATTCAGTACTTC.

V gene TRBV19 combines with J gene TRBJ2-7, with D tentatively TRBD2 (5 bases). The V gene lost 4 bases and the J gene lost 2 bases, with 9 bases spanning the gap. The CDR3 totals 13 residues. The germline gives CDR1 LNHDA, CDR2 SQIVND (reference sequence). CDR3 amino acids: CASSKDWTYEQYF. CDR3 coding DNA: TGTGCCAGTAGTAAGGACTGGACCTACGAGCAGTACTTC.

This clone was seen once. The chain recombines TRBV3-1 (or the pseudogene TRBV3-2) with TRBJ1-2; D is uncertain. V lost 5 bases and J 8 bases, leaving 24 bases between the germline ends. The germline gives CDR1 LGHDT, CDR2 YNNKEL (reference sequence). The CDR3 length is 16 residues. CDR3 bases: TGTGCCAGCAGCGAACGTAGGGTATTCAATAGTGGCGGCTACACCTTC. It codes for CASSERRVFNSGGYTF.

This chain uses TRBV12-3 or TRBV12-4 with TRBJ1-4; no definite D call. With 4 bases removed from V and 8 bases from J, the gap between germline ends came to 11 bases. This CDR3 has 13 amino acids. CDR3 sequence reads: CASSYFGGEKLFF. DNA of the CDR3: TGTGCCAGCAGTTATTTCGGCGGCGAAAAACTGTTTTTT.

This clone appeared a few times. This chain links TRBV5-1 with TRBJ2-3; TRBD1 matches 10 bases. The CDR3 contains 14 residues. V was pared by 3 bases and J by 5 bases, with 3 bases of the junction left unmatched. The germline V gene has CDR1 SGHRS and CDR2 YFSETQ. The CDR3 DNA follows: TGCGCCAGCAGCTCGGGACAGGGGTTAGATACGCAGTATTTT. Its translation: CASSSGQGLDTQYF.

In nucleotides, the CDR3 is TGTGCCAGCAGGACCGAGGGGACAGACGAGCAGTACTTC. This encodes CASRTEGTDEQYF. The chain has TRBV2 and TRBJ2-7; 7 nucleotides align to TRBD1. CDR1 and CDR2 from the germline V gene are SNHLY and FYNNEI. The CDR3 is 13 residues long. V shed 6 bases, J shed 5 bases, and the junction held 7 bases outside the gene matches.

This clone has a handful of counts. V gene TRBV24-1 combines with J gene TRBJ1-1, with 11 positions matching TRBD1. The germline gives CDR1 KGHDR, CDR2 SFDVKD. V shed 7 bases, J shed 6 bases, and the junction held 0 bases outside the gene matches. This CDR3 is 12 amino acids long. This CDR3 reads CATRGQGAEAFF. CDR3 bases: TGTGCCACCAGGGGACAGGGGGCTGAAGCTTTCTTT.

V and J are TRBV6-5 and TRBJ2-3, with D unclear. Trimming removed 2 bases from V and 6 bases from J, with 15 bases in between. The germline gives CDR1 MNHEY, CDR2 SVGAGI. This CDR3 is built from 15 residues. The CDR3 DNA sequence: TGTGCCAGCAGTTACGATGGCCGCAGCATGGATACGCAGTATTTT. Protein product: CASSYDGRSMDTQYF.

V gene TRBV2 combines with J gene TRBJ1-5; 9 nucleotides match TRBD1. Germline loops: CDR1 SNHLY, CDR2 FYNNEI. CDR3 length equals 17 residues. V was clipped by 5 bases and J by 2 bases; unmatched bases: 10. DNA for the CDR3: TGTGCCAGCAGTCGGGGGACAGGGATTAGGGGCAATCAGCCCCAGCATTTT. Residues: CASSRGTGIRGNQPQHF.

The rearrangement joins TRBV30 to TRBJ2-7; D perhaps matches TRBD2 (5 bases). V was pared by 1 base and J by 6 bases, with 7 bases between. The CDR3 consists of 11 residues. Per germline, CDR1 GTSNPN and CDR2 SVGIG (reference sequence). The CDR3 sequence: CAWSGGVEQYF. In nucleotides, the CDR3 is TGTGCCTGGAGTGGGGGAGTCGAGCAGTACTTC.

The rearrangement links TRBV10-3 to TRBJ2-4; 9 bases align to TRBD2. CDR3 length: 16 residues. The germline gives CDR1 ENHRY, CDR2 SYGVKD. After removal of 0 bases from V and 10 bases from J, the junction contained 10 bases not matched to a gene. CDR3 in amino acids: CAISESAAGGGDIQYF. CDR3 DNA sequence: TGTGCCATCAGTGAGTCAGCAGCGGGGGGTGGTGATATTCAGTACTTC.

The gene calls are TRBV10-3 and TRBJ1-2, with TRBD1 as a possible D gene (6 bases). V was trimmed by 5 bases and J by 4 bases, leaving 14 bases between them. The CDR3 is 14 amino acids. The germline gives CDR1 ENHRY, CDR2 SYGVKD. The CDR3 DNA reads as TGTGCCATCAGTCCTATACCGGACAGCTATGGCTACACCTTC. It is translated as CAISPIPDSYGYTF.

This CDR3 is CASSLPGTYEQYF. For the CDR3, the DNA is TGCGCCAGCAGCTTGCCAGGAACCTACGAGCAGTACTTC. V usage is TRBV5-1 and J usage is TRBJ2-7; D not resolved. The V end was cut by 1 base, the J end by 2 bases, with 7 bases between. CDR3 length: 13 residues. In germline, CDR1 is SGHRS, CDR2 YFSETQ.

This chain connects TRBV3-1 (or the pseudogene TRBV3-2) to TRBJ2-7; D is unresolved. Germline V gives CDR1 LGHDT, CDR2 YNNKEL (reference sequence). The CDR3 has 14 residues. V was clipped by 1 base and J by 6 bases, with 13 bases between them. The CDR3 protein is CASSQGAGYGEQYV. The CDR3 nucleotides are TGTGCCAGCAGCCAAGGGGCAGGATATGGCGAGCAGTACGTC.

The J gene is TRBJ1-1, the V gene TRBV10-1, with D unclear. The V and J ends lost 6 bases and 5 bases respectively, with 13 bases between them. The CDR3 is 13 residues long. Germline CDR1 and CDR2: WNHNN and SYGVQD (reference sequence). CDR3 DNA sequence: TGCGCCAGCAGCGGTGACGGATGGACTGAAGCTTTCTTT. Encoded protein: CASSGDGWTEAFF.

This chain joins TRBV5-6 and TRBJ2-3, with 10 bases lining up with TRBD2. CDR1 and CDR2 (germline): SGHDT, YYEEEE. The V segment lost 0 bases and the J segment 2 bases; nucleotides outside the gene matches: 3. The CDR3 extends over 16 amino acids. CDR3 in amino acids: CASSLGLAGVTDTQYF. DNA for the CDR3: TGTGCCAGCAGCTTGGGGCTAGCGGGGGTCACAGATACGCAGTATTTT.

The chain recombines TRBV10-1 with TRBJ2-2; the D is unclear. The CDR3 is 14 amino acids. Germline V gene sequence: CDR1 WNHNN, CDR2 SYGVQD (reference sequence). V lost 4 bases, J lost 6 bases, and 12 bases lay in between. The DNA of the CDR3 is TGCGCCAGCAGTGCCCCCTCGACACCCGGGGAGCTGTTTTTT. Its translation: CASSAPSTPGELFF.

V and J are TRBV7-9 and TRBJ1-1, with 8 bases that match TRBD1. Germline V gives CDR1 SEHNR, CDR2 FQNEAQ (reference sequence). This CDR3 spans 14 amino acids. After removal of 3 bases from V and 3 bases from J, the junction contained 3 bases not matched to a gene. CDR3 sequence (DNA): TGTGCCAGCAGCTTTCAGGGGGCGGACACTGAAGCTTTCTTT. Encoded protein: CASSFQGADTEAFF.

The chain recombines TRBV2 with TRBJ1-3, with D tentatively TRBD1 (6 bases). Between the trimmed V and J ends, which lost 6 bases and 2 bases, there was a span of 17 bases. The CDR3 is made up of 16 amino acids. Germline CDR1 is SNHLY and CDR2 is FYNNEI. CDR3 DNA sequence: TGTGCCAGCAGCCTACACCTACAGGGAGCTGGAAACACCATATATTTT. This encodes CASSLHLQGAGNTIYF.

This chain links TRBV24-1 with TRBJ2-3, with D uncertain. V was trimmed by 5 bases and J by 2 bases, leaving 7 bases between them. Germline V gene data show CDR1 as KGHDR and CDR2 as SFDVKD. This CDR3 is built from 13 residues. CDR3 nucleotide sequence: TGTGCCACCAGTGGTCACGCCACAGATACGCAGTATTTT. As protein: CATSGHATDTQYF.

This chain joins TRBV5-1 and TRBJ2-1; 13 nucleotides agree with TRBD2. The V and J ends lost 4 bases and 7 bases, in that order; junction bases with no gene match: 14. The CDR3 runs 18 residues. Germline CDR1 is SGHRS and CDR2 is YFSETQ. CDR3 protein: CASSELVGLAGSSNEQFF. CDR3 nucleotide sequence: TGCGCCAGCAGCGAGTTAGTGGGACTAGCGGGGTCGTCTAATGAGCAGTTCTTC. The entire variable domain, with the rest obtained from reference TRBV5-1 and TRBJ2-1, is as follows: KAGVTQTPRYLIKTRGQQVTLSCSPISGHRSVSWYQQTPGQGLQFLFEYFSETQRNKGNFPGRFSGRQFSNSRSEMNVSTLELGDSALYLCASSELVGLAGSSNEQFFGPGTRLTVL.

The J gene is TRBJ2-1, the V gene TRBV29-1; D unclear. V lost 1 base and J 4 bases, leaving 2 bases between the germline ends. The CDR3 has 11 residues. Germline V lookup: CDR1 SQVTM, CDR2 ANQGSEA. This CDR3 is CSVEGYNEQFF. CDR3 nucleotide sequence: TGCAGCGTTGAAGGTTACAATGAGCAGTTCTTC.

The V and J genes are TRBV30 and TRBJ2-7; the D gene is possibly TRBD2 (6 bases). Trimming took off 4 bases at V and 3 bases at J, with 19 bases between the two ends. The CDR3 runs to 15 residues. Per germline, CDR1 GTSNPN and CDR2 SVGIG (reference sequence). CDR3 nucleotides: TGTGCCTGGAATACGGTCCAGGGAGGCGTCTACGAGCAGTACTTC. Amino acids: CAWNTVQGGVYEQYF.

The count of this clone is one. The chain has TRBV18 and TRBJ1-2; TRBD1 might be the D (5 bases). V lost 5 bases and J 6 bases, leaving 13 bases between the germline ends. The germline CDR1 and CDR2 sequences are KGHSH and LQKENI. CDR3 size: 13 residues. The CDR3 region has the DNA TGTGCCAGCTCAGTGAGTAGGGACGATGGCTACACCTTC. It encodes CASSVSRDDGYTF.